This T cell receptor beta chain appears in the sequencing data of a study of OX40 agonist ivuxolimab in advanced cancers. Study information: Three patients got partial responses; one had hepatocellular carcinoma and two had cutaneous melanoma.

The protocol was immunoSEQ multiplex PCR, while the TCRdb copy is restricted to in-frame clones and leaves out a portion. The data contain around 79,000 clones, 90% to 95% of them seen just once; the ten biggest clones take up about 2.3%. Worth noting for this clone: Its antigen is unknown.

Germline lookup yields CDR1 SGHRS and CDR2 YFSETQ. CDR3 length: 16 amino acids. The junction had 7 bases not matched to a gene; V was cut back by 1 base and J by 1 base. Sampling of blood occurred at baseline, cycle 4 day 1, and cycle 7 day 1. Study-wide points: Normalized T-cell clonal expansion was also low in a subset of nonresponders.

The source of this sequence is an adult with an advanced solid tumor such as melanoma, head and neck, liver or kidney cancer. J is TRBJ2-5 and V is TRBV5-1; 7 bases map to TRBD2. The sequenced sample was CD4+ or CD8+ T cells sorted from blood, obtained in a trial of the OX40 agonist ivuxolimab. DNA of the CDR3: TGCGCCAGCAGCTTGATGGCGGGAGAAGGCCAAGAGACCCAGTACTTC. It encodes CASSLMAGEGQETQYF.